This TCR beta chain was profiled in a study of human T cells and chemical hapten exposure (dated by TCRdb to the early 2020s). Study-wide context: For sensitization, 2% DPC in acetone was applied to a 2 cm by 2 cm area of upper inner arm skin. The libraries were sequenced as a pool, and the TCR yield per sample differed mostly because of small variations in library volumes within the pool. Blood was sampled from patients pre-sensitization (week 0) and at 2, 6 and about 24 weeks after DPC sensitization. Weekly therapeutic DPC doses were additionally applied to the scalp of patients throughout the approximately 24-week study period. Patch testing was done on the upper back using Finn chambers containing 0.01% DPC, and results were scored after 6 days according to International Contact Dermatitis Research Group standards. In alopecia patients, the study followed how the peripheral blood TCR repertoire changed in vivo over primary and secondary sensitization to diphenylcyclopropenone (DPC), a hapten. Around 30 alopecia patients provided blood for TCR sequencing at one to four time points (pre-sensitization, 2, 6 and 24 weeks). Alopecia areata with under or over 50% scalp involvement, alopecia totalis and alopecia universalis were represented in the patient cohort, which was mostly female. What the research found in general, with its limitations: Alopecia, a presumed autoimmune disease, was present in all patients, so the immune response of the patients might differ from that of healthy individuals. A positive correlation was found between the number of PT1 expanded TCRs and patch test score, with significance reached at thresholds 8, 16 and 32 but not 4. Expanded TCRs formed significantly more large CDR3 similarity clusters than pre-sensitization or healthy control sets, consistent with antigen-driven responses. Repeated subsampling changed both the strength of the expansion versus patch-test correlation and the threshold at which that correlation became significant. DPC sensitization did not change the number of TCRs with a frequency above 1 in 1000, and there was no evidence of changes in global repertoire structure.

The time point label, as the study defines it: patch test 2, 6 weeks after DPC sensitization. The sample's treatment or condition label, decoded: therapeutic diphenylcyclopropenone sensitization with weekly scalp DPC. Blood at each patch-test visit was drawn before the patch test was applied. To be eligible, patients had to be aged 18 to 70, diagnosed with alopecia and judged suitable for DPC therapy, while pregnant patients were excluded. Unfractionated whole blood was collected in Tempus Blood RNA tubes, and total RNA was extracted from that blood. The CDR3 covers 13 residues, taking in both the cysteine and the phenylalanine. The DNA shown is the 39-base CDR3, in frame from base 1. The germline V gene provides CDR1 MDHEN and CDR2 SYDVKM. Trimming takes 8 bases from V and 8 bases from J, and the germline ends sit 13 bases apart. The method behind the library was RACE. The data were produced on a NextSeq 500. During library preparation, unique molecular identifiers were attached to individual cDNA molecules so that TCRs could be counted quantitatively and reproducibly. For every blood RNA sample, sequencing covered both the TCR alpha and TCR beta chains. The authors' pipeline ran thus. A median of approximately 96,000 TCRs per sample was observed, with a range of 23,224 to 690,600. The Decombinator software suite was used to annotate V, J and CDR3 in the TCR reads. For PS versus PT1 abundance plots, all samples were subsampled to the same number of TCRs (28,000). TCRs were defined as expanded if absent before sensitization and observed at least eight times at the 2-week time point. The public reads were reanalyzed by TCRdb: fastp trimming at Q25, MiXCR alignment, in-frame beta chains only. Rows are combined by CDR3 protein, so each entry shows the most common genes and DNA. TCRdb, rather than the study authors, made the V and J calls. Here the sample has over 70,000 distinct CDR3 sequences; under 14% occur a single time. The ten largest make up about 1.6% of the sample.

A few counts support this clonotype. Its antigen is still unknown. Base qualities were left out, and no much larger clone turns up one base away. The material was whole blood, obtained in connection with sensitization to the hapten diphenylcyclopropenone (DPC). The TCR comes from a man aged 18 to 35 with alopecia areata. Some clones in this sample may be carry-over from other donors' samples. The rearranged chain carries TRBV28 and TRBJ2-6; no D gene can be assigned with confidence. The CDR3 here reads CASALLGPNVLTF. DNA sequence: TGTGCCAGCGCCTTACTCGGGCCCAACGTCCTGACTTTC.